This T cell receptor beta chain derives from a study of molecular identifiers for immune sequencing clone quantification. Overall study results and limits: The share of molecules held by clones above 20 RNA copies was over 99% in effector cells and under 1% in naive cells. Barcode-sharing identical TCR molecules could underestimate highly expanded clone sizes.

TCRdb used MiXCR to reprocess the PCR reads, holding one entry per CDR3 protein. The sample yields some 320,000 distinct CDR3 sequences, about a fifth seen once. The germline V gene encodes CDR1 SGHTA and CDR2 FQGNSA. The CDR3 totals 15 residues. V was trimmed by 1 base and J by 3 bases, leaving 12 bases between them. Of note for this clonotype: What it binds is not known.

The clonotype was recovered from a human donor in good health. Some libraries in this study had Jurkat cell RNA spiked in. The sequencing input was naive CD8+ T cells from blood, with Jurkat cell RNA spiked in. Subset of the sample: FACS-sorted CD8+CD4-CCR7+CD45RA+ naive T cells. J is TRBJ1-1 and V is TRBV7-2, with D hard to call. CDR3 bases: TGTGCCAGCAGCTTAGGTATAGGGAAGCACACTGAAGCTTTCTTT. This codes for CASSLGIGKHTEAFF.